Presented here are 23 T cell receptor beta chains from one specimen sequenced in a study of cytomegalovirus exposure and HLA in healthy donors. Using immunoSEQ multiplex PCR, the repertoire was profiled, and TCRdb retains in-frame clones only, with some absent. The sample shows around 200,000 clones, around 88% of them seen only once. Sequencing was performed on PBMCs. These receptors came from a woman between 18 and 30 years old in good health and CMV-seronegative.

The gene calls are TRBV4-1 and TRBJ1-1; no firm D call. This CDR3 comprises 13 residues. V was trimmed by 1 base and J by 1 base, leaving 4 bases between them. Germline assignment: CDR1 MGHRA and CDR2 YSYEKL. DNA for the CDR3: TGCGCCAGCAGCCAAGGACAGAACACTGAAGCTTTCTTT. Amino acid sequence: CASSQGQNTEAFF.

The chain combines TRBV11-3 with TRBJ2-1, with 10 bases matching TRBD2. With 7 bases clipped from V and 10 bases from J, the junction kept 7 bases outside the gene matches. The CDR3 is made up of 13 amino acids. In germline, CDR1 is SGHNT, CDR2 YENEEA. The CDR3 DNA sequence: TGTGCCAGCAAGGCTAGCGGGAGCCTCGAGCAGTTCTTC. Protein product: CASKASGSLEQFF.

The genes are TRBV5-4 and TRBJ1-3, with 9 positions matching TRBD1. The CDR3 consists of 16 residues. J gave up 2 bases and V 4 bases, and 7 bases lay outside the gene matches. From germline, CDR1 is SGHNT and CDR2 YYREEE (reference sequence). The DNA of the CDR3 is TGTGCCAGCAGCGCAGCCGGGACAGGGCCTGGAAACACCATATATTTT. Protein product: CASSAAGTGPGNTIYF.

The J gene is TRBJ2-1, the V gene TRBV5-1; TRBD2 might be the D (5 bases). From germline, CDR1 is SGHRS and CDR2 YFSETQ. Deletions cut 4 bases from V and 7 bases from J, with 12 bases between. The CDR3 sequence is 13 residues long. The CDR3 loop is CASSMRGMNEQFF. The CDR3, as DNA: TGCGCCAGCAGCATGAGAGGGATGAATGAGCAGTTCTTC.

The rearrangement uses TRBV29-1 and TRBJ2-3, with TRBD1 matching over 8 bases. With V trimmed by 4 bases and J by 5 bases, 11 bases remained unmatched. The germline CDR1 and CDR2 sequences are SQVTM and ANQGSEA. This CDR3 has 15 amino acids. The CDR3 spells CSVGTRGDRGDTQYF. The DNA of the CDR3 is TGCAGCGTTGGTACCCGGGGCGACAGGGGAGATACGCAGTATTTT.

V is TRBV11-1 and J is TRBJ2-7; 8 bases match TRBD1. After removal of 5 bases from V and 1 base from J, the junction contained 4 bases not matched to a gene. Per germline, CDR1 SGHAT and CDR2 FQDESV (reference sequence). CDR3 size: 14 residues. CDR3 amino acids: CASSLGTGSYEQYF. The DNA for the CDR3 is TGTGCCAGCAGCCTCGGGACAGGATCCTACGAGCAGTACTTC.

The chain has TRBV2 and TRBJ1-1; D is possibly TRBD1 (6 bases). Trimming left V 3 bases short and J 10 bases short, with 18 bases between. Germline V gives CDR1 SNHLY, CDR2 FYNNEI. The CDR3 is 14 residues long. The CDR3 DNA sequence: TGTGCCAGCAGTGATACCGGACAGCTCGGCGGAGCTTTCTTT. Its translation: CASSDTGQLGGAFF.

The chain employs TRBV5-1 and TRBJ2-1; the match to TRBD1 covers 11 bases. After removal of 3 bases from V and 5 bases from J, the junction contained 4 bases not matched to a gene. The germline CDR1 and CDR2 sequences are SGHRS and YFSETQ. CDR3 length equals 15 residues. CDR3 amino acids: CASSWTGGSNNEQFF. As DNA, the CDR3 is TGCGCCAGCAGCTGGACAGGGGGCTCGAACAATGAGCAGTTCTTC.

CDR3 region: CASSVVSASTDTQYF. In DNA, the CDR3 is TGTGCCAGCAGCGTAGTTAGCGCTAGCACAGATACGCAGTATTTT. The gene calls are TRBV9 and TRBJ2-3; D might be TRBD2 (5 bases). The CDR3 runs to 15 residues. V lost 0 bases to trimming and J lost 0 bases, with 8 bases between them. CDR1 and CDR2 from the germline V gene are SGDLS and YYNGEE.

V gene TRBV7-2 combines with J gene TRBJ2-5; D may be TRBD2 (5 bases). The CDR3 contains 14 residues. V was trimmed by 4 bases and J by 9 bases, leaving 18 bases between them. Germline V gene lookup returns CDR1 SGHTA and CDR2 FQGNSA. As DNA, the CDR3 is TGTGCCAGCAGCTCGTCGACGGTCACCGGGGCCCAGTACTTC. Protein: CASSSSTVTGAQYF.

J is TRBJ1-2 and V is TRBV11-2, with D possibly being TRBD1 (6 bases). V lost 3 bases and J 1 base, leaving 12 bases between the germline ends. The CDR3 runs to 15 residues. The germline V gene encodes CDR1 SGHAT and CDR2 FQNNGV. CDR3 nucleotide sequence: TGTGCCAGCAGCTTTTGGTCAGGGGTTAACTATGGCTACACCTTC. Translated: CASSFWSGVNYGYTF.

The CDR3 DNA reads as TGCGCCAGCAGCTTGGCCCAGGGAATTTTGTACGAGCAGTACTTC. Its translation is CASSLAQGILYEQYF. The rearrangement uses TRBV5-1 and TRBJ2-7, with D perhaps TRBD1 (5 bases). Germline CDR1 is SGHRS and CDR2 is YFSETQ. V was trimmed by 0 bases and J by 4 bases, leaving 14 bases between them. There are 15 residues in the CDR3.

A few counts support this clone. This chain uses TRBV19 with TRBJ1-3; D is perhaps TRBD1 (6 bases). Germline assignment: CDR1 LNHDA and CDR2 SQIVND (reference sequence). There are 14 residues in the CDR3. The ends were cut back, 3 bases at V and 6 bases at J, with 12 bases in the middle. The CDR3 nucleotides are TGTGCCAGTAGTATTACAGGGCGTACAAACACCATATATTTT. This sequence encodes CASSITGRTNTIYF.

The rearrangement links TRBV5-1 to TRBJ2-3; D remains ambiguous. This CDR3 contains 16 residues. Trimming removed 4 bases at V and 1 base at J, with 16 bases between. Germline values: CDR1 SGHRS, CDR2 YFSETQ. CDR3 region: CASSPAPSSGTDTQYF. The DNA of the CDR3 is TGCGCCAGCAGCCCGGCCCCTTCCAGCGGCACAGATACGCAGTATTTT. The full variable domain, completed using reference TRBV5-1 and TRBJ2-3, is KAGVTQTPRYLIKTRGQQVTLSCSPISGHRSVSWYQQTPGQGLQFLFEYFSETQRNKGNFPGRFSGRQFSNSRSEMNVSTLELGDSALYLCASSPAPSSGTDTQYFGPGTRLTVL.

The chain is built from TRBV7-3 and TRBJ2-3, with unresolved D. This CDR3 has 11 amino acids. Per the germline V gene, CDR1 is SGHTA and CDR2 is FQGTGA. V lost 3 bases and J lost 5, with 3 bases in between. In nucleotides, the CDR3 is TGTGCCAGCAGCTTCAAAGATACGCAGTATTTT. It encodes CASSFKDTQYF.

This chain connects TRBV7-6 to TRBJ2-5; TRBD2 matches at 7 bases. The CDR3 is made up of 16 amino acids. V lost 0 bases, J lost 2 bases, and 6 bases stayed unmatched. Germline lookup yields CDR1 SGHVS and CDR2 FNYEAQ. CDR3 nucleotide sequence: TGTGCCAGCAGCTTAGCCTGGGGAGGGGAACAAGAGACCCAGTACTTC. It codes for CASSLAWGGEQETQYF.

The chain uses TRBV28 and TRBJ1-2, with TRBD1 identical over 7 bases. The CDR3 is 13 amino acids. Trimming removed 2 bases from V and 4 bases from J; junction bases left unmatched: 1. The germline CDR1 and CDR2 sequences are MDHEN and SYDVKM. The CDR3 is CASSLEGAYGYTF. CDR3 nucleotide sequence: TGTGCCAGCAGTTTAGAGGGGGCCTATGGCTACACCTTC.

CDR3 nucleotide sequence: TGTGCCAGCTCACCACAACTGGCTAGCTTTGGCCGCGAGCAGTACTTC. Protein: CASSPQLASFGREQYF. V gene TRBV18 combines with J gene TRBJ2-7; TRBD2 might be the D (5 bases). The CDR3 totals 16 residues. V shed 1 base and J shed 6 bases, with 19 bases lying between them. CDR1 and CDR2 (germline): KGHSH, LQKENI.

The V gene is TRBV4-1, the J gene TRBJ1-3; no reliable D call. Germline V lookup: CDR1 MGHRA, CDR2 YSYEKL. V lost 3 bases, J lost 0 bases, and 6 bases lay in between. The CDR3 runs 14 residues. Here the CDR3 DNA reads TGCGCCAGCAGCCATTCCTCCTCTGGAAACACCATATATTTT. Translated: CASSHSSSGNTIYF.

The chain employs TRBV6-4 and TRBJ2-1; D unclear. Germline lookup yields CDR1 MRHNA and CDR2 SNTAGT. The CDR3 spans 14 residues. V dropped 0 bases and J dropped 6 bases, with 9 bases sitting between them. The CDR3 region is CASSDSAGGNEQFF. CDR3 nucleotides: TGTGCCAGCAGTGACTCCGCAGGTGGCAATGAGCAGTTCTTC.

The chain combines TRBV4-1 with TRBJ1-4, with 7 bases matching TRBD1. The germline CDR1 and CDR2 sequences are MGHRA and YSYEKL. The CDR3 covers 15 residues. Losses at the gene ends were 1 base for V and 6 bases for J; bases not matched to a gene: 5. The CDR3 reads CASSQGLGQYEKLFF. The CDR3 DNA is TGCGCCAGCAGCCAAGGGCTGGGACAGTATGAAAAACTGTTTTTT.

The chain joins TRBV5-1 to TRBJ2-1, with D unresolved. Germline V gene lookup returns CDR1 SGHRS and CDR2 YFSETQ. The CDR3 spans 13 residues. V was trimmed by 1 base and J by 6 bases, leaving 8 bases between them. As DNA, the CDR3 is TGCGCCAGCAGCTTGTCCGGTGGCAATGAGCAGTTCTTC. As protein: CASSLSGGNEQFF.

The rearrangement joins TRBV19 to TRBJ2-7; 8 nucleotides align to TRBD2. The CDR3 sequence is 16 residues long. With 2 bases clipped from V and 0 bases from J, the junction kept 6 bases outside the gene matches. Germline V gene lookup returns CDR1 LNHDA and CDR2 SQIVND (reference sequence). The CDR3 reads CASSIRSGGPSYEQYF. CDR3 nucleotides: TGTGCCAGTAGTATACGGAGCGGGGGACCCTCCTACGAGCAGTACTTC.